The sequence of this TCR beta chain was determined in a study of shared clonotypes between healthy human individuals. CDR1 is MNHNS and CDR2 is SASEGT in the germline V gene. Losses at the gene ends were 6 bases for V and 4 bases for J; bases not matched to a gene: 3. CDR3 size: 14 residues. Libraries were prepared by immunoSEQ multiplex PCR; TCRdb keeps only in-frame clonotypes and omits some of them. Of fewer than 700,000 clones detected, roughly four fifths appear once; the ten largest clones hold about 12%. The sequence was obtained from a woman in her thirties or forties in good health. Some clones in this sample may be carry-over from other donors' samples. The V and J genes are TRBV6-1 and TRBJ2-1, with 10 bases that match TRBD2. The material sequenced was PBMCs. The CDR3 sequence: CASRASGGYNEQFF. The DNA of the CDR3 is TGTGCCAGCAGGGCTAGCGGGGGATACAATGAGCAGTTCTTC.